The 28 T cell receptor beta chains given below trace back to one sample, sequenced in a study of blood T cell repertoires in COVID-19. Here immunoSEQ multiplex PCR was the method, and the copy in TCRdb shows in-frame clones only, minus some. Of fewer than 450,000 clones listed, about nine tenths are singletons. Sequencing was carried out using peripheral blood. These receptors all stem from a woman in her 70s with COVID-19, enrolled during active disease.

This clone has only a few counts. The DNA of the CDR3 is TGTGCCAGCAGCTTAGACGGGGGGAGCTCCTACGAGCAGTACTTC. Amino acids: CASSLDGGSSYEQYF. The chain recombines TRBV7-2 with TRBJ2-7, with 7 bases that match TRBD2. Germline V gene lookup returns CDR1 SGHTA and CDR2 FQGNSA. The CDR3 runs to 15 residues. V trimming: 1 base; J trimming: 0 bases; junction bases outside the gene matches: 3.

V is TRBV6-5 and J is TRBJ2-3, with 9 bases lining up with TRBD2. This CDR3 region has 15 residues. The V segment lost 6 bases and the J segment 1 base; nucleotides outside the gene matches: 5. Germline V gene sequence: CDR1 MNHEY, CDR2 SVGAGI. The chain's CDR3 is CASRLTSGRTDTQYF. CDR3 sequence (DNA): TGTGCCAGCAGACTGACTAGCGGACGCACAGATACGCAGTATTTT.

The V call is TRBV11-2, the J call TRBJ1-2; the match to TRBD1 covers 10 bases. Germline lookup yields CDR1 SGHAT and CDR2 FQNNGV. V was clipped by 0 bases and J by 6 bases; unmatched bases: 10. The CDR3 sequence is 17 residues long. This chain's CDR3 is CASSLEPRDRGKDGYTF. CDR3 coding DNA: TGTGCCAGCAGCTTAGAGCCCCGGGACAGGGGAAAGGATGGCTACACCTTC.

The chain combines TRBV6-5 with TRBJ1-1; TRBD1 matches 7 bases. Germline CDR1 MNHEY, CDR2 SVGAGI. The CDR3 is made up of 16 amino acids. Trimming took 4 bases from V and 1 from J; bases not matched to a gene: 9. CDR3 bases: TGTGCCAGCAGTTTCATAACCGGGACAGCGAACACTGAAGCTTTCTTT. Protein sequence: CASSFITGTANTEAFF.

V and J are TRBV5-6 and TRBJ1-5; D is ambiguous. The CDR3 consists of 17 residues. The germline V and J ends were trimmed by 3 bases and 5 bases, with 21 bases remaining between them. Looked up from germline, CDR1 is SGHDT and CDR2 is YYEEEE. Here the CDR3 reads CASSWRGLGMGYQPQHF. In DNA form, the CDR3 reads TGTGCCAGCAGCTGGCGGGGATTGGGAATGGGATATCAGCCCCAGCATTTT.

This sequence joins TRBV7-3 and TRBJ2-1, with 11 positions matching TRBD2. CDR1 is SGHTA, CDR2 FQGTGA, per germline. The CDR3 sequence is 17 residues long. V shed 6 bases and J 8 bases; nucleotides not matched to a gene: 15. The CDR3 DNA reads as TGTGCCAGCAGGGTCAGCGGACTAGCGGGCCGACCGCATGAGCAGTTCTTC. Translating gives CASRVSGLAGRPHEQFF.

This rearrangement joins TRBV10-1 to TRBJ1-2; no definite D call. CDR1 is WNHNN, CDR2 SYGVQD, per germline (reference sequence). The V gene lost 0 bases and the J gene lost 5 bases, with 7 bases spanning the gap. The CDR3 extends over 13 amino acids. The CDR3 sequence is CASSESPLYGYTF. CDR3 sequence (DNA): TGCGCCAGCAGTGAGTCTCCCCTGTATGGCTACACCTTC.

The J gene is TRBJ2-7, the V gene TRBV9; no reliable D call. The CDR3 consists of 14 residues. Deletions cut 2 bases from V and 1 base from J, with 10 bases between. Germline V gives CDR1 SGDLS, CDR2 YYNGEE. The DNA for the CDR3 is TGTGCCAGCAGCGTGGGCCCCGGATCCTACGAGCAGTACTTC. Its translation: CASSVGPGSYEQYF.

V and J are TRBV2 and TRBJ1-1, with a possible D match to TRBD1 (6 bases). CDR1 and CDR2 (germline): SNHLY, FYNNEI. CDR3 length: 14 amino acids. Trimming took off 5 bases at V and 0 bases at J, with 10 bases between the two ends. Written as DNA, the CDR3 is TGTGCCAGCAGTAGGACAGCCATGAACACTGAAGCTTTCTTT. It is translated as CASSRTAMNTEAFF. Complete variable domain (other parts from reference TRBV2 and TRBJ1-1): EPEVTQTPSHQVTQMGQEVILRCVPISNHLYFYWYRQILGQKVEFLVSFYNNEISEKSEIFDDQFSVERPDGSNFTLKIRSTKLEDSAMYFCASSRTAMNTEAFFGQGTRLTVV.

The chain couples TRBV24-1 to TRBJ2-5, with D possibly matching TRBD1 (5 bases). Germline V gene sequence: CDR1 KGHDR, CDR2 SFDVKD. Trimming stripped 10 bases from V and 2 bases from J, with 13 bases between. The CDR3 contains 13 residues. The CDR3 spells CATGQQAQETQYF. The DNA for the CDR3 is TGTGCCACGGGTCAACAGGCTCAAGAGACCCAGTACTTC.

This clone was seen only once. The chain uses TRBV5-1 and TRBJ2-7; 11 bases line up with TRBD2. Germline lookup yields CDR1 SGHRS and CDR2 YFSETQ. This CDR3 contains 16 residues. V lost 3 bases, J lost 6 bases, and 11 bases stayed unmatched. The CDR3 loop reads CASSWTGTSGLGEQYF. The CDR3 coding sequence is TGCGCCAGCAGCTGGACCGGGACTAGCGGTCTCGGCGAGCAGTACTTC.

The chain uses TRBV27 and TRBJ1-2, with 9 bases aligning to TRBD1. The V gene end was trimmed by 5 bases and the J gene end by 4 bases; junction bases not matched to a gene: 8. Germline V CDR1 and CDR2: MNHEY, SMNVEV (reference sequence). There are 15 residues in the CDR3. Here the CDR3 reads CASSPWTGDSYGYTF. The CDR3 region has the DNA TGTGCCAGCAGTCCCTGGACAGGGGATAGCTATGGCTACACCTTC.

This chain connects TRBV7-8 to TRBJ2-7, with 8 bases identical to TRBD2. Unmatched junction bases numbered 9, after V lost 1 base and J lost 4 bases. Germline V gene data show CDR1 as SGHVS and CDR2 as FQNEAQ. The CDR3 spans 16 residues. The CDR3 region is CASSLESGGAGYEQYF. The CDR3 region has the DNA TGTGCCAGCAGCTTAGAATCCGGGGGGGCAGGTTACGAGCAGTACTTC.

The V and J genes are TRBV28 and TRBJ1-1; 7 bases map to TRBD1. V shed 4 bases, J shed 2 bases, and the junction held 4 bases outside the gene matches. The germline V gene encodes CDR1 MDHEN and CDR2 SYDVKM. This CDR3 has 14 residues. The CDR3 spells CASSSRTGNTEAFF. The CDR3 DNA is TGTGCCAGCAGTTCCCGGACAGGCAACACTGAAGCTTTCTTT.

The chain is built from TRBV12-5 and TRBJ2-3; 7 bases line up with TRBD1. This CDR3 comprises 14 residues. V was clipped by 6 bases and J by 4 bases; unmatched bases: 7. The germline V gene has CDR1 LGHNT and CDR2 FRNRAP. DNA for the CDR3: TGTGCTAGTGGCCCGCCGGGACAGCCAGATACGCAGTATTTT. The encoded protein is CASGPPGQPDTQYF.

This clone appeared a few times. The chain combines TRBV29-1 with TRBJ1-2; D ambiguous. The ends were cut back, 4 bases at V and 0 bases at J, with 6 bases in the middle. The germline V gene encodes CDR1 SQVTM and CDR2 ANQGSEA. The CDR3 has 12 residues. CDR3 protein: CSVATTNYGYTF. In DNA form, the CDR3 reads TGCAGCGTTGCCACAACTAACTATGGCTACACCTTC.

This chain uses TRBV6-2 or TRBV6-3 with TRBJ2-7; TRBD1 agrees at 10 bases. The CDR3 covers 16 residues. V was pared by 6 bases and J by 5 bases, with 13 bases of the junction left unmatched. Germline loops: CDR1 MNHEY, CDR2 SVGEGT. The CDR3 bases are TGTGCCAGCAGCACTTTCGGACAGGGGGGTACGAACGAGCAGTACTTC. It encodes CASSTFGQGGTNEQYF.

The rearrangement links TRBV28 to TRBJ2-4, with unresolved D. V was trimmed by 8 bases and J by 2 bases, leaving 13 bases between them. Germline-derived CDR1 and CDR2 are MDHEN and SYDVKM. This CDR3 is 14 amino acids long. CDR3 sequence: CASGPPGTKNIQYF. In DNA, the CDR3 is TGTGCCAGCGGCCCCCCTGGTACCAAAAACATTCAGTACTTC.

This clone was observed once. V is TRBV14 and J is TRBJ1-6; TRBD1 might be the D (5 bases). Germline CDR1 SGHDN, CDR2 FVKESK. The CDR3 spans 15 residues. Trimming shortened V by 0 bases and J by 10 bases, and 13 bases separated the two germline ends. The CDR3 sequence: CASSQDPGARSPLHF. DNA for the CDR3: TGTGCCAGCAGCCAAGATCCTGGGGCCAGGTCACCCCTCCACTTT.

The rearrangement uses TRBV24-1 and TRBJ2-1; TRBD2 agrees at 7 bases. The V gene end was trimmed by 4 bases and the J gene end by 8 bases; junction bases not matched to a gene: 10. CDR1 is KGHDR and CDR2 is SFDVKD in the germline V gene. The CDR3 spans 15 residues. CDR3 in DNA: TGTGCCACCAGTGACCCCTCGACTAGCCAAGATGAGCAGTTCTTC. The encoded protein is CATSDPSTSQDEQFF.

V usage is TRBV4-3 and J usage is TRBJ2-1; the D gene is possibly TRBD2 (7 bases). The CDR3 loop spans 17 amino acids. The V and J ends lost 0 bases and 5 bases respectively, with 17 bases between them. Germline CDR1 and CDR2: LGHNA and YSLEER. CDR3: CASSQDEPGGRNNEQFF. The DNA of the CDR3 is TGCGCCAGCAGCCAAGATGAACCCGGGGGGCGGAACAATGAGCAGTTCTTC.

The chain carries TRBV5-1 and TRBJ1-1; TRBD1 matches at 10 bases. There are 17 residues in the CDR3. Looked up from germline, CDR1 is SGHRS and CDR2 is YFSETQ. Trimming took 7 bases from V and 0 from J; bases not matched to a gene: 12. CDR3 nucleotides: TGCGCCAGCGTACCGGGACAGGGGACGCGGGTGAACACTGAAGCTTTCTTT. Translated: CASVPGQGTRVNTEAFF.

The chain recombines TRBV18 with TRBJ1-1; D possibly corresponds to TRBD1 (5 bases). This CDR3 has 13 amino acids. CDR1 is KGHSH and CDR2 is LQKENI in the germline V gene. V lost 3 bases and J lost 5, with 10 bases in between. This CDR3 reads CASSPVGGTEAFF. CDR3 in DNA: TGTGCCAGCTCACCGGTGGGGGGAACTGAAGCTTTCTTT.

V is TRBV18 and J is TRBJ1-3; TRBD1 matches 7 bases. With V trimmed by 8 bases and J by 1 base, 5 bases remained unmatched. The CDR3 spans 14 residues. Germline V gene lookup returns CDR1 KGHSH and CDR2 LQKENI. The CDR3 DNA is TGTGCCAGCGCGAGACAGGGATCTGGAAACACCATATATTTT. It encodes CASARQGSGNTIYF.

J is TRBJ2-7 and V is TRBV30; 11 bases are shared with TRBD1. The V gene's germline CDR1 is GTSNPN and CDR2 SVGIG (reference sequence). After removal of 1 base from V and 7 bases from J, the junction contained 3 bases not matched to a gene. The CDR3 has 13 amino acids. In DNA, the CDR3 is TGTGCCTGGAGTGAGGGGGACAGGGGGGAGCAGTACTTC. Translation: CAWSEGDRGEQYF.

J is TRBJ1-1 and V is TRBV29-1; D may be TRBD1 (6 bases). Germline V gene sequence: CDR1 SQVTM, CDR2 ANQGSEA. V lost 2 bases to trimming and J lost 8 bases, with 9 bases between them. This CDR3 has 11 residues. Here the CDR3 DNA reads TGCAGCGTTGAAAGAGACAGGGAAGCTTTCTTT. Protein sequence: CSVERDREAFF. Based on the CDR3 plus reference TRBV29-1 and TRBJ1-1, the full variable domain is SAVISQKPSRDICQRGTSLTIQCQVDSQVTMMFWYRQQPGQSLTLIATANQGSEATYESGFVIDKFPISRPNLTFSTLTVSNMSPEDSSIYLCSVERDREAFFGQGTRLTVV.

V is TRBV5-6 and J is TRBJ1-4; no reliable D call. Germline V gene lookup returns CDR1 SGHDT and CDR2 YYEEEE. This CDR3 region has 14 residues. The V and J ends lost 2 bases and 8 bases respectively, with 13 bases between them. The CDR3 DNA reads as TGTGCCAGCAGCTTTTTCGAGACTCAAGAAAAACTGTTTTTT. Its protein product is CASSFFETQEKLFF.

CDR3 in amino acids: CASSLGAGVNTEAFF. The CDR3 DNA is TGCGCCAGCAGCTTGGGGGCAGGGGTGAACACTGAAGCTTTCTTT. The J gene is TRBJ1-1, the V gene TRBV5-1, with D possibly TRBD1 on 6 matching bases. Trimming left V 0 bases short and J 0 bases short, with 9 bases between. Germline V gene data show CDR1 as SGHRS and CDR2 as YFSETQ. This CDR3 comprises 15 residues.